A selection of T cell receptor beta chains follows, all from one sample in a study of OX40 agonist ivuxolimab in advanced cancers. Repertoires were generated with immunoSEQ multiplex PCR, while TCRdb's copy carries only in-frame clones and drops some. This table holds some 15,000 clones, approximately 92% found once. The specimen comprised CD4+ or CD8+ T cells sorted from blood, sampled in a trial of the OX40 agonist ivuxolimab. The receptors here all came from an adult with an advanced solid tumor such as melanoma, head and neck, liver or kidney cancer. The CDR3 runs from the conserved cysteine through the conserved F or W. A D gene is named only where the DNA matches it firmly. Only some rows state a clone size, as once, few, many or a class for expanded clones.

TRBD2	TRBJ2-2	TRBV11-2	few	CASSFNSGRAWWNTGELFF	TGTGCCAGCAGCTTTAATAGCGGGAGGGCCTGGTGGAACACCGGGGAGCTGTTTTTT
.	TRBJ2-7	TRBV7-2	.	CASSLAWRPYEQYF	TGTGCCAGCAGCTTAGCGTGGCGGCCCTACGAGCAGTACTTC
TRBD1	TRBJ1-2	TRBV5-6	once	CASSSTGERGYGYTF	TGTGCCAGCAGCTCAACAGGGGAGAGGGGCTATGGCTACACCTTC
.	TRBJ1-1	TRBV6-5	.	CASSTGRAEAFF	TGTGCCAGCTCCACAGGAAGAGCTGAAGCTTTCTTT
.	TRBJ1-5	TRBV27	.	CASSLVRGLNQPQHF	TGTGCCAGCAGTTTAGTAAGGGGTCTAAATCAGCCCCAGCATTTT
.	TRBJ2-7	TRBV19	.	CASSGGSVYEQYF	TGTGCCAGTAGTGGGGGTTCGGTTTACGAGCAGTACTTC
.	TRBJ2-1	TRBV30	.	CAWSLGGVFHEQFF	TGTGCCTGGAGTCTAGGGGGGGTCTTCCATGAGCAGTTCTTC
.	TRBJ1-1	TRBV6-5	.	CASSYKVVGHTEAFF	TGTGCCAGCAGTTACAAGGTGGTAGGGCACACTGAAGCTTTCTTT
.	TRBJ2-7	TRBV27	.	CASSLGRSYEQYF	TGTGCCAGCAGTTTGGGCAGAAGCTACGAGCAGTACTTC
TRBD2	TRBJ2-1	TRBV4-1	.	CASSQPTSGSYNEQFF	TGCGCCAGCAGCCAACCAACTAGCGGGAGCTACAATGAGCAGTTCTTC
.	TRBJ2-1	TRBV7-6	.	CASSVNLGNEQFF	TGTGCCAGCAGCGTAAACCTAGGCAATGAGCAGTTCTTC
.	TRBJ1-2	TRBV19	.	CASQDGPTYGYTF	TGTGCCAGCCAAGACGGACCTACCTATGGCTACACCTTC
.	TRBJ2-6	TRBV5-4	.	CASSLAGSGANVLTF	TGTGCCAGCAGCTTGGCAGGATCTGGGGCCAACGTCCTGACTTTC
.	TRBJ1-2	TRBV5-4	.	CASSYGTFDYGYTF	TGTGCCAGCAGCTACGGGACCTTTGACTATGGCTACACCTTC
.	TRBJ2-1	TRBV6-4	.	CASSVGPRAAEQFF	TGTGCCAGCAGTGTCGGGCCCCGGGCTGCTGAGCAGTTCTTC
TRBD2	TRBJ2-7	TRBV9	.	CASSVGTSPEQYF	TGTGCCAGCAGCGTGGGGACTAGCCCCGAGCAGTACTTC
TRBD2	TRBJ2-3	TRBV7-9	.	CASSFPTSGTTDTQYF	TGTGCCAGCAGCTTCCCGACTAGCGGGACAACAGATACGCAGTATTTT
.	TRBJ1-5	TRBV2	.	CASSDRGPSIQHF	TGTGCCAGCAGTGACAGGGGTCCCTCGATACAGCATTTT
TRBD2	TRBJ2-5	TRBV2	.	CASTRTSGILQETQYF	TGTGCCAGCACTAGGACTAGCGGGATACTCCAAGAGACCCAGTACTTC
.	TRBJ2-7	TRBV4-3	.	CASSQEWRGVGEQYF	TGCGCCAGCAGCCAAGAGTGGAGAGGGGTGGGCGAGCAGTACTTC
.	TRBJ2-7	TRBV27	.	CASSGEGGLVYEQYF	TGTGCCAGCAGCGGAGAGGGAGGATTGGTCTACGAGCAGTACTTC
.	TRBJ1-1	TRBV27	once	CASSLGAWTEAFF	TGTGCCAGCAGTTTGGGGGCATGGACTGAAGCTTTCTTT
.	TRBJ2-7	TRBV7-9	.	CASGATGYEQYF	TGTGCCTCGGGAGCGACAGGGTACGAGCAGTACTTC
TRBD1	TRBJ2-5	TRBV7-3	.	CASSLKPGQVRPLGETQYF	TGTGCCAGCAGCTTAAAACCGGGACAGGTCCGGCCTTTAGGAGAGACCCAGTACTTC
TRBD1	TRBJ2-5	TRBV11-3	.	CASSLGTGGGETQYF	TGTGCCAGCAGCTTGGGGACAGGGGGCGGGGAGACCCAGTACTTC
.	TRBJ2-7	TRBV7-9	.	CASSPGKGAYEQYF	TGTGCCAGCAGCCCCGGGAAGGGGGCCTACGAGCAGTACTTC
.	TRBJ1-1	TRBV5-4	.	CASSPRRGNTEAFF	TGTGCCAGCAGCCCCCGACGGGGGAACACTGAAGCTTTCTTT
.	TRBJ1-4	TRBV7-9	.	CASSSGEANEKLFF	TGTGCCAGCAGCTCCGGGGAAGCTAATGAAAAACTGTTTTTT
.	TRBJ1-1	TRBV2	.	CASTRHMNTEAFF	TGTGCCAGCACGAGGCATATGAACACTGAAGCTTTCTTT
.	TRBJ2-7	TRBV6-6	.	CASSYSNSYEQYF	TGTGCCAGCAGTTACTCGAACAGCTACGAGCAGTACTTC
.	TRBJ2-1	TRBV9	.	CASSVVSSYNEQFF	TGTGCCAGCAGCGTAGTTAGCTCCTACAATGAGCAGTTCTTC
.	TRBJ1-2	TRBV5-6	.	CASSFEGSSSGYTF	TGTGCCAGCAGCTTTGAGGGCAGTAGTTCAGGCTACACCTTC
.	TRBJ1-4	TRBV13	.	CASTYGGGPNEKLFF	TGTGCCAGCACTTACGGGGGGGGTCCTAATGAAAAACTGTTTTTT
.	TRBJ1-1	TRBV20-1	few	CSAPGPAFF	TGCAGTGCTCCCGGCCCAGCTTTCTTT
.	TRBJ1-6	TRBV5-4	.	CASSLEGGSSPLHF	TGTGCCAGCAGCTTGGAGGGTGGAAGTTCACCCCTCCACTTT
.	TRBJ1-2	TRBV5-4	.	CASSLGNGYTF	TGTGCCAGCAGCTTAGGGAATGGCTACACCTTC
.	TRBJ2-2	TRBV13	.	CASSPRGTGELFF	TGTGCCAGCAGCCCGCGCGGAACCGGGGAGCTGTTTTTT
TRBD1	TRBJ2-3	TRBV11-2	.	CASSTTPGQGHTDTQYF	TGTGCCAGCAGCACCACCCCGGGACAGGGCCACACAGATACGCAGTATTTT
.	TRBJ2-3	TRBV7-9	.	CASSRDSAPDTQYF	TGTGCCAGCAGCCGGGACTCGGCCCCAGATACGCAGTATTTT
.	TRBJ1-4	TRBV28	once	CASSLSREKLFF	TGTGCCAGCAGTTTAAGTCGCGAAAAACTGTTTTTT
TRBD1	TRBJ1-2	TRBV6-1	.	CASSGTGSNYGYTF	TGTGCCAGCAGTGGGACAGGGTCCAACTATGGCTACACCTTC
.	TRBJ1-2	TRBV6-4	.	CASIPDGWGYTF	TGTGCCAGCATTCCGGACGGATGGGGCTACACCTTC
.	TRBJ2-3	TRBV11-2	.	CASSLDGGSGDTQYF	TGTGCCAGCAGCTTAGACGGGGGCAGTGGAGATACGCAGTATTTT
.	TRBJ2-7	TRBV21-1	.	CASSYQTGPPRRSDEQYF	TGTGCCAGCAGCTACCAAACCGGGCCCCCCCGTCGCTCGGACGAGCAGTACTTC
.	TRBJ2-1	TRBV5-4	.	CASSLDRSDEQFF	TGTGCCAGCAGCTTGGACCGGAGCGATGAGCAGTTCTTC
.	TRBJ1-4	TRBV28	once	CASSTRGLFEKLFF	TGTGCCAGCAGTACCAGGGGTCTTTTTGAAAAACTGTTTTTT
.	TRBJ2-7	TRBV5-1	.	CASSLGQPFYEQYF	TGCGCCAGCAGCTTGGGACAGCCATTCTACGAGCAGTACTTC
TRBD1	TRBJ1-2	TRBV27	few	CASSLTRDREVDGYTF	TGTGCCAGCAGTTTAACCAGGGACAGGGAAGTTGATGGCTACACCTTC
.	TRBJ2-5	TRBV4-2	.	CASSQEGSGLKTQYF	TGTGCCAGCAGCCAAGAAGGGTCAGGGTTAAAGACCCAGTACTTC
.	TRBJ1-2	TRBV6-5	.	CASSYSTASYGYTF	TGTGCCAGCAGTTATTCGACAGCTTCCTATGGCTACACCTTC
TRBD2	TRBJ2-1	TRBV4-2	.	CASSLRTSTSYNEQFF	TGTGCCAGCAGCCTCAGGACTAGCACTTCCTACAATGAGCAGTTCTTC
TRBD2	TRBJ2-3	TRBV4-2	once	CASSQDYLAGGSQYF	TGTGCCAGCAGCCAAGATTACCTAGCGGGGGGGTCGCAGTATTTT
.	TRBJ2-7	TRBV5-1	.	CASSPELGSTYEQYF	TGCGCCAGCAGCCCCGAGCTGGGGTCCACCTACGAGCAGTACTTC
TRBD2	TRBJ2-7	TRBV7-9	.	CASSLGDGGSKRYEQYF	TGTGCCAGCAGCTTAGGGGATGGCGGGAGTAAACGGTACGAGCAGTACTTC
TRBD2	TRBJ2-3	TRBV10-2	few	CASTLRGVGAGGFTDTQYF	TGCGCCAGCACCCTCAGGGGGGTAGGAGCGGGGGGCTTCACAGATACGCAGTATTTT
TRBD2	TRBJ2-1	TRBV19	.	CASDNPTSGGSYNEQFF	TGTGCCAGCGACAACCCTACTAGCGGGGGGTCCTACAATGAGCAGTTCTTC
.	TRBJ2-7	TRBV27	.	CASSPTHSMGDEQYF	TGTGCCAGCAGCCCAACGCACAGTATGGGGGACGAGCAGTACTTC
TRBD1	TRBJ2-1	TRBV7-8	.	CASSQVRGQGYNEQFF	TGTGCCAGCAGCCAAGTTAGGGGACAGGGTTACAATGAGCAGTTCTTC